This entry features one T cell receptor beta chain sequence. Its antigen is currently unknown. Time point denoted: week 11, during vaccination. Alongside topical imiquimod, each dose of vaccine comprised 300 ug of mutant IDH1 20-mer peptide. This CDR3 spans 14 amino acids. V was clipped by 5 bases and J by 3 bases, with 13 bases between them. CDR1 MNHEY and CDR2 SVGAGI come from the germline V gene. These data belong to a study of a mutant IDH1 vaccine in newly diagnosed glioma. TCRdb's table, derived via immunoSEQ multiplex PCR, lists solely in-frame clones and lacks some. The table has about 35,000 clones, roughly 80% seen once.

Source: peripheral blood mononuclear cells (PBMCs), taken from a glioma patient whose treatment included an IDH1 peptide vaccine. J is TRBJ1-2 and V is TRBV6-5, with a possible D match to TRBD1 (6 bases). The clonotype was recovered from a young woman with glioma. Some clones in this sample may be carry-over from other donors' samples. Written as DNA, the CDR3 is TGTGCCAGCAGTAAGGGGGGTGTGGACTATGGCTACACCTTC. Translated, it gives CASSKGGVDYGYTF.